These T cell receptor beta chains were read from a single sample in a study of circulating CD8 cells and anti-PD-1 response in melanoma. TCRdb redid the calling of the reads with MiXCR, one entry per CDR3 protein. Of about 1,200 distinct CDR3 sequences in the sample, 9% to 10% were seen once. Sample: CD8+ T cells from PBMCs, taken at baseline or after one month of anti-PD-1 therapy (not recorded which). The receptors stem from a human donor with melanoma. The CDR3 runs from the conserved cysteine through the conserved F or W. D genes are given only for firm matches. Clone size is not always given. Where it is, it says once, few, many or a class for expanded clones.

v_gene: TRBV29-1
j_gene: TRBJ1-1
d_gene: .
abundance: large
CDR3nt: TGCAGCGTTGTTCGTGACACTGAAGCTTTCTTT
CDR3aa: CSVVRDTEAFF

v_gene: TRBV20-1
j_gene: TRBJ2-4
d_gene: .
abundance: medium-sized
CDR3nt: TGCAGTGCTAGTACAGGGTCACTAGCCAAAAACATTCAGTACTTC
CDR3aa: CSASTGSLAKNIQYF

v_gene: TRBV20-1
j_gene: TRBJ2-3
d_gene: TRBD1
abundance: large
CDR3nt: TGCAGTGCTGCGGACAGGGCCGAAGCAGATACGCAGTATTTT
CDR3aa: CSAADRAEADTQYF

v_gene: TRBV4-1
j_gene: TRBJ2-7
d_gene: .
abundance: .
CDR3nt: TGCGCCAGCAGACTAAGACAGGACTCCACCTACGAGCAGCACTTC
CDR3aa: CASRLRQDSTYEQHF

v_gene: TRBV11-2
j_gene: TRBJ2-7
d_gene: .
abundance: medium-sized
CDR3nt: TGTGCCAGCAGCCCCCTCCAAGGTTACCGCTCCTACGAGCAGTACTTC
CDR3aa: CASSPLQGYRSYEQYF

v_gene: TRBV20-1
j_gene: TRBJ2-7
d_gene: .
abundance: medium-sized
CDR3nt: TGCAGTGCTAAGAGCAGGACGGTGTTCTCGGAAAACTACGAGCAGTACTTC
CDR3aa: CSAKSRTVFSENYEQYF

v_gene: TRBV27
j_gene: TRBJ2-3
d_gene: .
abundance: medium-sized
CDR3nt: TGTGCCAGCAGTTTATCGGGCAGCACAGATACGCAGTATTTT
CDR3aa: CASSLSGSTDTQYF

v_gene: TRBV6-2/TRBV6-3
j_gene: TRBJ2-7
d_gene: .
abundance: medium-sized
CDR3nt: TGTGCCAGCAGCCCGAACCTCTACGAGCAGTACTTC
CDR3aa: CASSPNLYEQYF

v_gene: TRBV19
j_gene: TRBJ1-6
d_gene: .
abundance: medium-sized
CDR3nt: TGTGCCAGTAGTATTGGAGGAACCTATAATTCACCCCTCCACTTT
CDR3aa: CASSIGGTYNSPLHF

v_gene: TRBV11-1
j_gene: TRBJ2-7
d_gene: .
abundance: once
CDR3nt: TGTGCCAGCAGCTCTGGACAGTCCTACAAGCAGTACTTC
CDR3aa: CASSSGQSYKQYF

v_gene: TRBV11-1
j_gene: TRBJ2-7
d_gene: .
abundance: large
CDR3nt: TGTGCCAGCAGCTTCCAGAGCTCCTACGAGCAGTACTTC
CDR3aa: CASSFQSSYEQYF

v_gene: TRBV20-1
j_gene: TRBJ1-4
d_gene: .
abundance: .
CDR3nt: TGCAGTGCTATAGGGGACGGTGAAAAACTGTTTTTT
CDR3aa: CSAIGDGEKLFF

v_gene: TRBV27
j_gene: TRBJ2-3
d_gene: .
abundance: medium-sized
CDR3nt: TGTGCCAGCAGCCAACCCCCTCAGGGTTTCGGCACAGATACGCAGTATTTT
CDR3aa: CASSQPPQGFGTDTQYF

v_gene: TRBV18
j_gene: TRBJ2-3
d_gene: TRBD1
abundance: medium-sized
CDR3nt: TGTGCCAGCTCACGCAAGGGACAGACTAGCACAGATACGCAGTATTTT
CDR3aa: CASSRKGQTSTDTQYF

v_gene: TRBV27
j_gene: TRBJ1-6
d_gene: .
abundance: medium-sized
CDR3nt: TGTGCCAGCAGTTTATCTGTGGGGGGTAGTTTCCCCCTCCACTTT
CDR3aa: CASSLSVGGSFPLHF

v_gene: TRBV6-6
j_gene: TRBJ2-7
d_gene: TRBD1
abundance: .
CDR3nt: TGTGCCAGCAGTTCTCGACAGGGGAAGACCTACGAGCAGTACTTC
CDR3aa: CASSSRQGKTYEQYF

v_gene: TRBV29-1
j_gene: TRBJ2-7
d_gene: .
abundance: medium-sized
CDR3nt: TGCAGCGTTAGACTAGAGAGCTCCTACGAGCAGTACTTC
CDR3aa: CSVRLESSYEQYF

v_gene: TRBV6-1
j_gene: TRBJ2-3
d_gene: TRBD2
abundance: .
CDR3nt: TGTGCCAGCACCGACCTAGCGGGGGGCACAGATACGCAGTATTTT
CDR3aa: CASTDLAGGTDTQYF

v_gene: TRBV7-3
j_gene: TRBJ2-3
d_gene: TRBD2
abundance: medium-sized
CDR3nt: TGTGCCAGCAGCTTCTCTGCGGGGGGGCCGGATACGCAGTATTTT
CDR3aa: CASSFSAGGPDTQYF

v_gene: TRBV5-6
j_gene: TRBJ1-1
d_gene: .
abundance: medium-sized
CDR3nt: TGTGCCAGCAGCCTGCCCAGGGAGAACACTGAAGCTTTCTTT
CDR3aa: CASSLPRENTEAFF

v_gene: TRBV19
j_gene: TRBJ2-1
d_gene: TRBD2
abundance: large
CDR3nt: TGTGCCAGTAGTATCGGGGGGGACGGATGGAATGAGCAGTTCTTC
CDR3aa: CASSIGGDGWNEQFF

v_gene: TRBV18
j_gene: TRBJ2-1
d_gene: TRBD2
abundance: .
CDR3nt: TGTGCCAGCTCACAGGTTACCAGCGGGGACCATGAGCAGTTCTTC
CDR3aa: CASSQVTSGDHEQFF

v_gene: TRBV6-5
j_gene: TRBJ2-7
d_gene: TRBD2
abundance: medium-sized
CDR3nt: TGTGCCAGCGGTCTAGCGGGGGGGTTCTACGAGCAGTACTTC
CDR3aa: CASGLAGGFYEQYF

v_gene: TRBV27
j_gene: TRBJ2-2
d_gene: TRBD2
abundance: medium-sized
CDR3nt: TGTGCCAGCAGTTTCGATGTCGGGCTAGCGGGTAGGGGGGAGCTGTTTTTT
CDR3aa: CASSFDVGLAGRGELFF

v_gene: TRBV19
j_gene: TRBJ2-1
d_gene: .
abundance: large
CDR3nt: TGTGCCAGTAGCGGGGCGGGGGCCAATGAGCAGTTCTTC
CDR3aa: CASSGAGANEQFF

v_gene: TRBV27
j_gene: TRBJ2-1
d_gene: .
abundance: medium-sized
CDR3nt: TGTGCCAGCAGTTTTGTGAGGGGCAATGAGCAGTTCTTC
CDR3aa: CASSFVRGNEQFF

v_gene: TRBV27
j_gene: TRBJ2-1
d_gene: .
abundance: few
CDR3nt: TGTGCCAGCAGTTTTTACAATGAGCAGTTCTTC
CDR3aa: CASSFYNEQFF

v_gene: TRBV30
j_gene: TRBJ1-2
d_gene: TRBD1
abundance: few
CDR3nt: TGTGCCTGGAGGGACAGGTCATTTGGCTACACCTTC
CDR3aa: CAWRDRSFGYTF

v_gene: TRBV27
j_gene: TRBJ2-7
d_gene: .
abundance: medium-sized
CDR3nt: TGTGCCAGCAGCCAAAGACTAGGATCCCTCTACGAGCAGTACTTC
CDR3aa: CASSQRLGSLYEQYF

v_gene: TRBV19
j_gene: TRBJ2-1
d_gene: TRBD1
abundance: medium-sized
CDR3nt: TGTGCCAGTAGTATTTCAGGGGGCAATGAGCAGTTCTTC
CDR3aa: CASSISGGNEQFF

v_gene: TRBV2
j_gene: TRBJ2-1
d_gene: TRBD1
abundance: medium-sized
CDR3nt: TGTGCCAGCAGTGGGGGGACAGCTAGCTACAATGAGCAGTTCTTC
CDR3aa: CASSGGTASYNEQFF

v_gene: TRBV7-7
j_gene: TRBJ2-2
d_gene: .
abundance: medium-sized
CDR3nt: TGTGCTAGCAGCCCACAGGCCGGGGAGCTGTTTTTT
CDR3aa: CASSPQAGELFF

v_gene: TRBV9
j_gene: TRBJ2-3
d_gene: TRBD2
abundance: medium-sized
CDR3nt: TGTGCCAGCAGCGTAGGCCTAGCGGCTACAGATACGCAGTATTTT
CDR3aa: CASSVGLAATDTQYF

v_gene: TRBV12-3/TRBV12-4
j_gene: TRBJ2-1
d_gene: TRBD2
abundance: large
CDR3nt: TGTGCCAGCAGTTTCCGGCGGGGGGGCCACGAGCAGTTCTTC
CDR3aa: CASSFRRGGHEQFF